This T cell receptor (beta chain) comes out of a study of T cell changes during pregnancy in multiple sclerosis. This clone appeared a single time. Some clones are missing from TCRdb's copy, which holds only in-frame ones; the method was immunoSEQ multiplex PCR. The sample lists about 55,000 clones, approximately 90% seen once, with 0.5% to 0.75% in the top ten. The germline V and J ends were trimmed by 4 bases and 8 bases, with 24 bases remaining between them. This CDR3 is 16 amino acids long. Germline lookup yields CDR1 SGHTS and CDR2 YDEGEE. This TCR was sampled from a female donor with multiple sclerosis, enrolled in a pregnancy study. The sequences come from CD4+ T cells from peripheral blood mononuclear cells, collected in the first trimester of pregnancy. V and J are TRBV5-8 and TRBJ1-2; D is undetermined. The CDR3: CASSLVGTIWTGGYTF. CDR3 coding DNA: TGTGCCAGCAGCCTTGTGGGAACCATTTGGACGGGAGGCTACACCTTC.